Listed here are 32 T cell receptor beta chains from one sample, sequenced in a study of OX40 agonist ivuxolimab in advanced cancers. The protocol was immunoSEQ multiplex PCR, while the TCRdb copy is restricted to in-frame clones and leaves out a portion. The table records 50,000 to 70,000 clones, under 90% of them present only once. Sequencing was performed on CD4+ or CD8+ T cells sorted from blood, taken in a trial of the OX40 agonist ivuxolimab. These receptors originate from an adult with an advanced solid tumor such as melanoma, head and neck, liver or kidney cancer.

The J gene is TRBJ1-2, the V gene TRBV28, with a weak D call TRBD1 (6 bases). The CDR3 sequence is 13 residues long. Germline values: CDR1 MDHEN, CDR2 SYDVKM. The V and J ends lost 1 base and 8 bases respectively, with 11 bases between them. As DNA, the CDR3 is TGTGCCAGCAGTTTATTGGGGGGCGCGGGCTACACCTTC. Translating it yields CASSLLGGAGYTF.

V gene TRBV15 combines with J gene TRBJ2-1; 10 bases agree with TRBD2. J lost 8 bases, V lost 0 bases, and 10 bases had no gene match. The CDR3 covers 17 residues. Germline CDR1 and CDR2: LNHNV and YYDKDF (reference sequence). CDR3 sequence: CATSRESLAGARHEQFF. The DNA of the CDR3 is TGTGCCACCAGCAGAGAATCTCTAGCGGGAGCGAGGCATGAGCAGTTCTTC. The full variable domain, in which reference TRBV15 and TRBJ2-1 provide the parts outside the CDR3, is DAMVIQNPRYQVTQFGKPVTLSCSQTLNHNVMYWYQQKSSQAPKLLFHYYDKDFNNEADTPDNFQSRRPNTSFCFLDIRSPGLGDTAMYLCATSRESLAGARHEQFFGPGTRLTVL.

The chain combines TRBV4-1 with TRBJ1-1; 8 positions match TRBD1. V gave up 2 bases and J gave up 6 bases; unmatched junction bases: 11. This CDR3 is 16 amino acids long. In germline, CDR1 is MGHRA, CDR2 YSYEKL. The CDR3 DNA reads TGCGCCAGCAGCCAACGCACGCGACAGGGACAGGCTGAAGCTTTCTTT. It specifies CASSQRTRQGQAEAFF.

The chain recombines TRBV19 with TRBJ2-7; 7 bases fit TRBD1. The V segment lost 9 bases and the J segment 0 bases; nucleotides outside the gene matches: 11. Germline CDR1 and CDR2: LNHDA and SQIVND (reference sequence). This CDR3 comprises 15 residues. CDR3 DNA: TGTGCCAGCAGGGACAGTTCCTACTCCTCCTACGAGCAGTACTTC. It translates to CASRDSSYSSYEQYF.

This clone was recorded only once. This chain joins TRBV11-2 and TRBJ2-7; D call uncertain. Germline-derived CDR1 and CDR2 are SGHAT and FQNNGV. The V and J ends lost 6 bases and 3 bases respectively, with 9 bases between them. The CDR3 has 12 amino acids. The CDR3 spells CASRYKGYEQYF. The CDR3 DNA follows: TGTGCCAGCAGATACAAGGGCTACGAGCAGTACTTC.

This sequence joins TRBV2 and TRBJ1-5; D gene uncertain. This CDR3 is 14 amino acids long. The V end lost 0 bases, the J end lost 4 bases, and 7 bases lay between the germline ends. Germline V gene lookup returns CDR1 SNHLY and CDR2 FYNNEI. This CDR3 reads CASSEAEINQPQHF. CDR3 DNA sequence: TGTGCCAGCAGTGAAGCTGAGATTAATCAGCCCCAGCATTTT.

The chain joins TRBV21-1 to TRBJ1-6. TRBV21-1 constitutes a pseudogene. CDR3 size: 18 residues. CDR3 nucleotide sequence: TGTGCCAGCAGCAATCGGTCAGTCCCGAGCTCCTATAATTCACCCCTCCACTTT. Amino acid sequence: CASSNRSVPSSYNSPLHF.

This rearrangement joins TRBV4-1 to TRBJ2-2; D is uncertain. Germline V gives CDR1 MGHRA, CDR2 YSYEKL. This CDR3 contains 16 residues. The V gene lost 6 bases and the J gene lost 5 bases, with 19 bases spanning the gap. CDR3 coding DNA: TGCGCCAGCAGACTACAAGGCGGTCTAGGGACCGGGGAGCTGTTTTTT. Translated: CASRLQGGLGTGELFF.

This chain uses TRBV7-2 with TRBJ2-2; 9 positions match TRBD1. Germline CDR1 is SGHTA and CDR2 is FQGNSA. This CDR3 has 15 residues. Unmatched junction bases numbered 6, after V lost 3 bases and J lost 7 bases. This CDR3 reads CASSFSTGGIGELFF. The CDR3 bases are TGTGCCAGCAGCTTCTCGACAGGGGGAATCGGGGAGCTGTTTTTT.

V usage is TRBV14 and J usage is TRBJ2-7; 10 nucleotides agree with TRBD1. The CDR3 runs 14 residues. Germline assignment: CDR1 SGHDN and CDR2 FVKESK. The trim removed 6 bases at V and 5 bases at J, leaving 7 bases unmatched. The CDR3 DNA reads as TGTGCCAGCAGTCACCGGGACAGGGGACACGAGCAGTACTTC. Translation gives CASSHRDRGHEQYF.

This sequence joins TRBV2 and TRBJ2-7, with TRBD1 identical over 10 bases. Trimming cost V 1 base and J 5 bases; bases outside gene matches: 5. Germline CDR1 is SNHLY and CDR2 is FYNNEI. The CDR3 runs to 15 residues. CDR3 coding DNA: TGTGCCAGCAGTGAAGGGGGACAGGGGTACGACGAGCAGTACTTC. It codes for CASSEGGQGYDEQYF.

Regarding this clone: Other DNA sequences of this sample code for an identical CDR3. The rearrangement joins TRBV10-2 to TRBJ1-5; 8 bases match TRBD1. Germline CDR1 WSHSY, CDR2 SAAADI. V lost 7 bases and J lost 6; bases outside the gene matches: 5. The CDR3 sequence is 13 residues long. The CDR3 region is CASTRQGPQPQHF. Written as DNA, the CDR3 is TGCGCCAGCACCCGACAGGGGCCTCAGCCCCAGCATTTT.

V is TRBV28 and J is TRBJ2-5, with 7 bases matching TRBD1. This CDR3 has 13 residues. Germline lookup yields CDR1 MDHEN and CDR2 SYDVKM. V dropped 3 bases and J dropped 4; count of bases not matched to a gene: 2. Written as DNA, the CDR3 is TGTGCCAGCAGTTTGGGACAGAGAGAGACCCAGTACTTC. As protein: CASSLGQRETQYF.

This chain connects TRBV28 to TRBJ1-5, with D possibly being TRBD1 (5 bases). The CDR3 covers 14 residues. CDR1 and CDR2 from the germline V gene are MDHEN and SYDVKM. V was shortened by 7 bases and J by 4 bases, with 14 bases between the two germline ends. The CDR3 protein is CASTFPGDNQPQHF. Written as DNA, the CDR3 is TGTGCCAGCACCTTCCCGGGGGATAATCAGCCCCAGCATTTT.

This sequence joins TRBV9 and TRBJ2-1; D not certain. This CDR3 is 16 amino acids long. Trimming removed 4 bases at V and 8 bases at J, with 22 bases between. Germline V gene data show CDR1 as SGDLS and CDR2 as YYNGEE. CDR3 bases: TGTGCCAGCAGCCTAAGTGGAAGCTCCGGAATTTATGAGCAGTTCTTC. It specifies CASSLSGSSGIYEQFF. The whole variable domain, remainder taken from reference TRBV9 and TRBJ2-1, is DSGVTQTPKHLITATGQRVTLRCSPRSGDLSVYWYQQSLDQGLQFLIQYYNGEERAKGNILERFSAQQFPDLHSELNLSSLELGDSALYFCASSLSGSSGIYEQFFGPGTRLTVL.

CDR3 sequence (DNA): TGTGCCAGCAGTCTGGACAGGGAGTCCACAGATACGCAGTATTTT. It is translated as CASSLDRESTDTQYF. This sequence joins TRBV6-1 and TRBJ2-3, with 8 positions matching TRBD1. The junction had 6 bases not matched to a gene; V was cut back by 5 bases and J by 2 bases. Germline values: CDR1 MNHNS, CDR2 SASEGT. There are 15 residues in the CDR3.

The chain uses TRBV7-2 and TRBJ1-5; TRBD1 might be the D (5 bases). Germline V gene lookup returns CDR1 SGHTA and CDR2 FQGNSA. V dropped 5 bases and J dropped 4 bases, with 18 bases sitting between them. This CDR3 comprises 16 residues. CDR3 region: CASSHLRRGWNQPQHF. CDR3 nucleotide sequence: TGTGCCAGCAGCCACTTACGCCGGGGGTGGAATCAGCCCCAGCATTTT.

This clone was recorded only once. The genes are TRBV2 and TRBJ1-1, with unresolved D. The length of the CDR3 is 13 residues. V was cut by 1 base and J by 4 bases, with 7 bases left in between. The germline gives CDR1 SNHLY, CDR2 FYNNEI. The CDR3 spells CASSEGVGTEAFF. CDR3 DNA: TGTGCCAGCAGTGAAGGGGTCGGCACTGAAGCTTTCTTT.

The rearrangement joins TRBV29-1 to TRBJ2-3, with D perhaps TRBD2 (5 bases). The germline V and J ends were trimmed by 6 bases and 6 bases, with 19 bases remaining between them. The length of the CDR3 is 14 residues. Germline V gene sequence: CDR1 SQVTM, CDR2 ANQGSEA. The CDR3 sequence is CSVKRFGELDTQYF. The CDR3 bases are TGCAGCGTCAAACGGTTCGGGGAATTGGATACGCAGTATTTT.

The CDR3 coding sequence is TGTGCCATTGCAGCAGAGATGAACACTGAAGCTTTCTTT. Translating it yields CAIAAEMNTEAFF. The rearrangement uses TRBV6-1 and TRBJ1-1; D remains unclear. Trimming cost V 10 bases and J 0 bases, with 12 bases left between them. Germline V CDR1 and CDR2: MNHNS, SASEGT. This CDR3 is 13 amino acids long.

This sequence joins TRBV28 and TRBJ2-5, with 11 bases lining up with TRBD2. CDR3 length equals 16 residues. Germline assignment: CDR1 MDHEN and CDR2 SYDVKM. Trimming at V came to 5 bases and at J to 1 base, leaving 6 bases not matched to a gene. CDR3 loop: CASSMLAGGIQETQYF. CDR3 DNA: TGTGCCAGCAGTATGTTAGCGGGGGGGATCCAAGAGACCCAGTACTTC. Full variable domain (rest looked up from reference TRBV28 and TRBJ2-5): DVKVTQSSRYLVKRTGEKVFLECVQDMDHENMFWYRQDPGLGLRLIYFSYDVKMKEKGDIPEGYSVSREKKERFSLILESASTNQTSMYLCASSMLAGGIQETQYFGPGTRLLVL.

This rearrangement joins TRBV5-6 to TRBJ1-1; D is unclear. Germline CDR1 is SGHDT and CDR2 is YYEEEE. CDR3 length equals 14 residues. Trimming took off 4 bases at V and 4 bases at J, with 14 bases between the two ends. CDR3 loop: CASSPVQMGTEAFF. CDR3 nucleotide sequence: TGTGCCAGCAGCCCAGTTCAAATGGGCACTGAAGCTTTCTTT.

The V and J genes are TRBV11-2 and TRBJ2-7; D is possibly TRBD1 (5 bases). Germline V gene lookup returns CDR1 SGHAT and CDR2 FQNNGV. The CDR3 is 14 amino acids. Trimming pared 6 bases from V and 6 bases from J, leaving 18 bases between. CDR3 in amino acids: CASRTLTAKGEQYF. The CDR3 DNA reads as TGTGCCAGCAGGACACTGACAGCGAAGGGCGAGCAGTACTTC.

The chain links TRBV13 to TRBJ2-5; 10 bases align to TRBD2. Losses at the gene ends were 0 bases for V and 3 bases for J; bases not matched to a gene: 4. Germline CDR1 reads PRHDT; CDR2 reads FYEKMQ (reference sequence). The CDR3 consists of 16 residues. CDR3 DNA: TGTGCCAGCAGCTTAGGCCAGCGGGAGGGAGAAGAGACCCAGTACTTC. Its protein product is CASSLGQREGEETQYF.

The chain combines TRBV5-8 with TRBJ2-5; 7 positions match TRBD2. Losses at the gene ends were 0 bases for V and 8 bases for J; bases not matched to a gene: 4. CDR3 length: 13 residues. CDR1 is SGHTS, CDR2 YDEGEE, per germline. CDR3: CASSLGDYSTQYF. The CDR3 nucleotides are TGTGCCAGCAGCTTGGGGGACTATTCTACCCAGTACTTC.

This chain links TRBV7-8 with TRBJ2-2; 8 positions match TRBD1. The CDR3 length is 17 residues. Germline V gene sequence: CDR1 SGHVS, CDR2 FQNEAQ. Unmatched junction bases numbered 10, after V lost 6 bases and J lost 1 base. CDR3 sequence reads: CASSSNRGTMNTGELFF. CDR3 DNA: TGTGCCAGCAGTTCAAACAGGGGGACAATGAACACCGGGGAGCTGTTTTTT.

The chain carries TRBV6-5 and TRBJ2-1, with 11 bases aligning to TRBD2. Germline loops: CDR1 MNHEY, CDR2 SVGAGI. The trim removed 3 bases at V and 9 bases at J, leaving 7 bases unmatched. The CDR3 is 15 amino acids. In DNA, the CDR3 is TGTGCCAGCAGTTATGCGGCTAGCGGGAGGAGTGAGCAGTTCTTC. It codes for CASSYAASGRSEQFF.

The rearrangement uses TRBV14 and TRBJ2-7; 8 bases line up with TRBD1. Germline lookup yields CDR1 SGHDN and CDR2 FVKESK. The CDR3 loop spans 14 amino acids. The trim removed 1 base at V and 6 bases at J, leaving 5 bases unmatched. CDR3 DNA sequence: TGTGCCAGCAGCCAAGTCAGGGGGCCTGGCGAGCAGTACTTC. This codes for CASSQVRGPGEQYF.

This clone is a singleton in its sample. The rearrangement links TRBV6-5 to TRBJ2-1; 8 bases align to TRBD1. V gave up 5 bases and J gave up 4 bases; unmatched junction bases: 7. The germline gives CDR1 MNHEY, CDR2 SVGAGI. This CDR3 has 15 amino acids. The CDR3 loop reads CASSLRQGRYNEQFF. DNA for the CDR3: TGTGCCAGCAGTCTCCGACAGGGGCGGTACAATGAGCAGTTCTTC.

The table lists this clone with a few counts. The chain employs TRBV28 and TRBJ1-2; tentative D call: TRBD1 (6 bases). The CDR3 length is 15 residues. Germline V gene sequence: CDR1 MDHEN, CDR2 SYDVKM. V lost 10 bases, J lost 7 bases, and 25 bases lay in between. The CDR3 DNA follows: TGTGCCAATAGCAGGGGAAACCCCGCCCTGGCTGGCTACACCTTC. Its translation is CANSRGNPALAGYTF.

This clone was counted only a few times. The chain combines TRBV28 with TRBJ1-5, with 7 positions matching TRBD1. V dropped 5 bases and J dropped 4; count of bases not matched to a gene: 5. The CDR3 is made up of 14 amino acids. From germline, CDR1 is MDHEN and CDR2 SYDVKM. The chain's CDR3 is CASSAQGTNQPQHF. CDR3 in DNA: TGTGCCAGCAGTGCACAGGGGACTAATCAGCCCCAGCATTTT.

The chain carries TRBV5-4 and TRBJ1-1; perhaps TRBD1 as D (5 bases). V shed 0 bases and J shed 6 bases, with 12 bases lying between them. The CDR3 totals 14 residues. Germline CDR1 reads SGHNT; CDR2 reads YYREEE (reference sequence). The CDR3 protein is CASSLGRGRAEAFF. CDR3 bases: TGTGCCAGCAGCTTGGGGCGGGGGAGAGCTGAAGCTTTCTTT.